Sequencing of this T cell receptor (beta chain) was carried out in a study of cytomegalovirus exposure and HLA in healthy donors. Study results and limitations: The later analysis indicated that the majority of CMV-associated TCR beta chains appeared HLA-restricted. 87-base-pair reads could not separate some V segments, including TRBV6-2 and TRBV6-3.

Healthy donors of bone marrow made up the group. This CDR3 is built from 13 residues. J gave up 10 bases and V 2 bases, and 2 bases lay outside the gene matches. Per the germline V gene, CDR1 is MGHRA and CDR2 is YSYEKL. The PCR had 60 Vbeta and 13 Jbeta primers. This table comes from immunoSEQ multiplex PCR, and its TCRdb copy is limited to in-frame clones, with some not included. This table has about 130,000 clones, approximately 80% appearing once. With regard to this clone: The antigen is not known.

The V call is TRBV4-1, the J call TRBJ1-6; 7 bases agree with TRBD1. The source of this sequence is a man in his forties in good health and CMV-seronegative. Sample: PBMCs. The CDR3 nucleotides read TGCGCCAGCAGCCAAAACAGGGGCTCACCCCTCCACTTT. It yields the protein CASSQNRGSPLHF.